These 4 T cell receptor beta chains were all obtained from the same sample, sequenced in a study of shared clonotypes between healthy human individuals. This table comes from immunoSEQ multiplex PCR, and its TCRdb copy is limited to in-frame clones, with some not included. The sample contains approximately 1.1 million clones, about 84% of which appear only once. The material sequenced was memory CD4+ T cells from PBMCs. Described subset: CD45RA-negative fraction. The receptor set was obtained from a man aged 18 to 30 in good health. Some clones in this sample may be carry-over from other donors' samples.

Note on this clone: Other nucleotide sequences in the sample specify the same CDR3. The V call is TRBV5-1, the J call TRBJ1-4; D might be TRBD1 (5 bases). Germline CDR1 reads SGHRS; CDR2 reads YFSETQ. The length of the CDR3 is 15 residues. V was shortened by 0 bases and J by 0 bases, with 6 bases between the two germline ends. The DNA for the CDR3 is TGCGCCAGCAGCTTGGGGGGGTCAACTAATGAAAAACTGTTTTTT. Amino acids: CASSLGGSTNEKLFF.

The CDR3, as DNA: TGTGCCAGCAGCCCCGGTTTGGGGGACAGCTCCTACGAGCAGTACTTC. As protein: CASSPGLGDSSYEQYF. V and J are TRBV11-3 and TRBJ2-7; 7 nucleotides line up with TRBD1. This CDR3 is built from 16 residues. The germline V gene encodes CDR1 SGHNT and CDR2 YENEEA. The V and J ends lost 5 bases and 0 bases, in that order; junction bases with no gene match: 10.

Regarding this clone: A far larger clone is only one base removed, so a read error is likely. CDR3 sequence reads: CASSVSGSSYEQYF. The CDR3, as DNA: TGTGCCAGCAGTGTTAGCGGGAGCTCCTACGAGCAGTACTTC. The chain recombines TRBV6-5 with TRBJ2-7; 9 nucleotides line up with TRBD2. Germline assignment: CDR1 MNHEY and CDR2 SVGAGI. The CDR3 covers 14 residues. Unmatched junction bases numbered 2, after V lost 5 bases and J lost 0 bases.

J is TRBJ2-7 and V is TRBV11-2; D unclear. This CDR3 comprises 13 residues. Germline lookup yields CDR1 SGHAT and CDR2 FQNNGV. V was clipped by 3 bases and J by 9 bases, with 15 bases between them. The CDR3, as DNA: TGTGCCAGCAGCTTGGAGATCGGCCCAAGGCAGTACTTC. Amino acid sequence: CASSLEIGPRQYF. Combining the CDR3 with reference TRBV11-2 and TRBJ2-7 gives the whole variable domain EAGVAQSPRYKIIEKRQSVAFWCNPISGHATLYWYQQILGQGPKLLIQFQNNGVVDDSQLPKDRFSAERLKGVDSTLKIQPAKLEDSAVYLCASSLEIGPRQYFGPGTRLTVT.